The T cell receptor beta chain under discussion was sequenced for a study of cytomegalovirus exposure and HLA in healthy donors. General study results and limits: The investigators catalogued 164 TCR beta chains as cytomegalovirus-associated. Earlier analysis yielded a pattern in which most TCR beta V segments were productive about 90% or about 30% of the time.

J gave up 2 bases and V 7 bases, and 7 bases lay outside the gene matches. Germline V gene data show CDR1 as SNHLY and CDR2 as FYNNEI. The CDR3 sequence is 15 residues long. The PCR ran on 60 Vbeta and 13 Jbeta primers. This table comes from immunoSEQ multiplex PCR, and its TCRdb copy is limited to in-frame clones, with some not included. The data contain 100,000 to 120,000 clones, 80% of them singletons. In regard to this clone: Its target is not known.

Sequenced input: PBMCs. V and J are TRBV2 and TRBJ2-5, with 10 bases identical to TRBD2. The source is a woman aged 60-75 years in good health and CMV-seropositive. The CDR3 sequence: CASKRASGGQETQYF. CDR3 DNA: TGTGCCAGCAAGAGGGCTAGCGGGGGACAAGAGACCCAGTACTTC.